One and the same sample provided the 24 T cell receptor beta chains below, sequenced in a study of shared clonotypes between healthy human individuals. The table came from immunoSEQ multiplex PCR; TCRdb's copy has only in-frame clones and leaves some out. The sample includes approximately 2.5 million clones, about 92% of them seen just once. Sequencing input: naive CD4+ T cells sorted from blood. Subset noted: CD45RA+ positively selected. All receptors derive from a man aged 18-30 years in good health.

The V gene is TRBV28, the J gene TRBJ2-7, with 9 bases fitting TRBD2. Losses at the gene ends were 7 bases for V and 2 bases for J; bases not matched to a gene: 6. CDR3 length: 14 amino acids. CDR1 is MDHEN and CDR2 is SYDVKM in the germline V gene. The CDR3 sequence: CASITSGQPYEQYF. The DNA of the CDR3 is TGTGCCAGCATAACTAGCGGGCAGCCCTACGAGCAGTACTTC. The whole variable domain, filled in from reference TRBV28 and TRBJ2-7, reads DVKVTQSSRYLVKRTGEKVFLECVQDMDHENMFWYRQDPGLGLRLIYFSYDVKMKEKGDIPEGYSVSREKKERFSLILESASTNQTSMYLCASITSGQPYEQYFGPGTRLTVT.

V gene TRBV10-3 combines with J gene TRBJ1-5; D is possibly TRBD1 (6 bases). The CDR3 length is 15 residues. Trimming took off 0 bases at V and 6 bases at J, with 12 bases between the two ends. CDR1 is ENHRY and CDR2 is SYGVKD in the germline V gene. The CDR3 DNA sequence: TGTGCCATCAGTGAGTCTGGACAGTTCGGTCAGCCCCAGCATTTT. Amino acids: CAISESGQFGQPQHF.

The chain is built from TRBV10-3 and TRBJ2-2; D may be TRBD2 (7 bases). Trimming shortened V by 0 bases and J by 4 bases, and 9 bases separated the two germline ends. The CDR3 totals 15 residues. Germline V CDR1 and CDR2: ENHRY, SYGVKD. The DNA for the CDR3 is TGTGCCATCAGTGAGTCGCGGGGGCCCACCGGGGAGCTGTTTTTT. Translation gives CAISESRGPTGELFF.

The V call is TRBV11-2, the J call TRBJ2-7; no definite D call. Trimming removed 5 bases at V and 7 bases at J, with 12 bases between. This CDR3 has 12 amino acids. In germline, CDR1 is SGHAT, CDR2 FQNNGV. CDR3 region: CASSPVAREQYF. For the CDR3, the DNA is TGTGCCAGCAGCCCGGTCGCGAGGGAGCAGTACTTC.

The chain has TRBV6-5 and TRBJ1-6, with TRBD1 identical over 9 bases. The CDR3 extends over 14 amino acids. The junction had 8 bases not matched to a gene; V was cut back by 8 bases and J by 9 bases. Germline V CDR1 and CDR2: MNHEY, SVGAGI. This CDR3 reads CASSVGTGRSPLHF. As DNA, the CDR3 is TGTGCCAGCTCGGTCGGGACAGGGCGTTCACCCCTCCACTTT.

This chain joins TRBV10-3 and TRBJ2-5; D is unresolved. Trimming removed 6 bases at V and 3 bases at J, with 11 bases between. Germline CDR1 reads ENHRY; CDR2 reads SYGVKD. CDR3 length equals 13 residues. In DNA form, the CDR3 reads TGTGCCATCAGATCAGGTATCGAAGAGACCCAGTACTTC. Protein product: CAIRSGIEETQYF.

The chain combines TRBV18 with TRBJ1-5; D remains unclear. Trimming stripped 4 bases from V and 0 bases from J, with 7 bases between. This CDR3 is built from 14 residues. Germline loops: CDR1 KGHSH, CDR2 LQKENI. CDR3 nucleotides: TGTGCCAGCTCACAACAAAATAGCAATCAGCCCCAGCATTTT. Its translation is CASSQQNSNQPQHF.

The V call is TRBV7-8, the J call TRBJ2-3; D may match TRBD1 or TRBD2 (5 bases each). Trimming pared 0 bases from V and 6 bases from J, leaving 10 bases between. Germline loops: CDR1 SGHVS, CDR2 FQNEAQ. The CDR3 spans 14 residues. The CDR3 sequence: CASSLAGAGDTQYF. DNA of the CDR3: TGTGCCAGCAGCTTAGCAGGGGCGGGCGATACGCAGTATTTT.

This clone was seen a few times. V and J are TRBV14 and TRBJ2-7; tentative D call: TRBD1 (6 bases). CDR3 length: 15 residues. The germline gives CDR1 SGHDN, CDR2 FVKESK. Trimming cost V 2 bases and J 5 bases, with 16 bases left between them. The CDR3 region has the DNA TGTGCCAGCAGCCAATCCACAGGGATCCAGCACGAGCAGTACTTC. Translating gives CASSQSTGIQHEQYF.

The count of this clone is one. Other DNA sequences within the sample encode an identical CDR3. The rearrangement joins TRBV18 to TRBJ2-5; D unresolved. The CDR3 is made up of 14 amino acids. Per the germline V gene, CDR1 is KGHSH and CDR2 is LQKENI. V was cut by 2 bases and J by 0 bases, with 7 bases left in between. The CDR3 reads CASSPLGYQETQYF. In nucleotides, the CDR3 is TGTGCCAGCTCACCATTAGGATACCAAGAGACCCAGTACTTC.

The rearrangement joins TRBV29-1 to TRBJ1-1; 9 bases match TRBD1. Germline CDR1 SQVTM, CDR2 ANQGSEA. The CDR3 extends over 13 amino acids. With V trimmed by 6 bases and J by 5 bases, 7 bases remained unmatched. For the CDR3, the DNA is TGCAGCGTATCACAGGGGGCACAGACTGAAGCTTTCTTT. Its translation is CSVSQGAQTEAFF.

The rearrangement joins TRBV30 to TRBJ1-5; 7 bases match TRBD1. The CDR3 contains 14 residues. Germline V lookup: CDR1 GTSNPN, CDR2 SVGIG (reference sequence). V was clipped by 1 base and J by 4 bases; unmatched bases: 4. CDR3 nucleotides: TGTGCCTGGAGTGCCGGACAGGTGAATCAGCCCCAGCATTTT. It codes for CAWSAGQVNQPQHF.

The chain recombines TRBV19 with TRBJ2-7, with 7 nucleotides matching TRBD1. The germline gives CDR1 LNHDA, CDR2 SQIVND (reference sequence). CDR3 length: 13 amino acids. With V trimmed by 5 bases and J by 6 bases, 7 bases remained unmatched. The CDR3 sequence is CASSLRGRLEQYF. The CDR3 bases are TGTGCCAGTAGTCTAAGGGGGCGGCTCGAGCAGTACTTC. Variable domain in full (rest from reference TRBV19 and TRBJ2-7): DGGITQSPKYLFRKEGQNVTLSCEQNLNHDAMYWYRQDPGQGLRLIYYSQIVNDFQKGDIAEGYSVSREKKESFPLTVTSAQKNPTAFYLCASSLRGRLEQYFGPGTRLTVT.

This sequence joins TRBV10-3 and TRBJ2-1, with TRBD2 matching 9 bases. The CDR3 is 13 residues long. The V and J ends lost 11 bases and 0 bases, in that order; junction bases with no gene match: 2. From germline, CDR1 is ENHRY and CDR2 SYGVKD. The CDR3 DNA reads as TGTGCCGTTAGCGGGAGCTCCTACAATGAGCAGTTCTTC. Encoded protein: CAVSGSSYNEQFF.

The rearrangement joins TRBV5-4 to TRBJ2-1; 12 nucleotides line up with TRBD2. V trimming: 1 base; J trimming: 9 bases; junction bases outside the gene matches: 5. Germline V gives CDR1 SGHNT, CDR2 YYREEE (reference sequence). The CDR3 runs to 15 residues. In nucleotides, the CDR3 is TGTGCCAGCAGCTTGCCTGGACTAGCGGGGTCTGAGCAGTTCTTC. Amino acid sequence: CASSLPGLAGSEQFF.

The J gene is TRBJ2-5, the V gene TRBV6-5, with 9 nucleotides matching TRBD2. With V trimmed by 4 bases and J by 5 bases, 5 bases remained unmatched. Germline loops: CDR1 MNHEY, CDR2 SVGAGI. This CDR3 comprises 14 residues. The CDR3 reads CASSLGLALETQYF. In DNA, the CDR3 is TGTGCCAGCAGTTTGGGACTAGCTCTGGAGACCCAGTACTTC.

The chain has TRBV28 and TRBJ1-4, with unresolved D. CDR3 length: 11 residues. Germline V lookup: CDR1 MDHEN, CDR2 SYDVKM. V was trimmed by 10 bases and J by 7 bases, leaving 10 bases between them. The DNA for the CDR3 is TGTGCCACCTCCAATTTTGAAAAACTGTTTTTT. Its translation is CATSNFEKLFF.

The chain recombines TRBV19 with TRBJ2-5, with TRBD2 as a possible D gene (5 bases). The germline CDR1 and CDR2 sequences are LNHDA and SQIVND (reference sequence). The CDR3 loop spans 12 amino acids. With 6 bases removed from V and 7 bases from J, the gap between germline ends came to 12 bases. The CDR3 DNA follows: TGTGCCAGTAGCCGAGAACTAGGGACCCAGTACTTC. The encoded protein is CASSRELGTQYF.

This clone showed up just once. The rearrangement joins TRBV30 to TRBJ2-7; 9 bases are a match to TRBD2. The junction had 15 bases not matched to a gene; V was cut back by 3 bases and J by 3 bases. This CDR3 has 17 residues. In germline, CDR1 is GTSNPN, CDR2 SVGIG (reference sequence). For the CDR3, the DNA is TGTGCCTGGAGCGGGGACCTAGCGGGGAATGGGGGCTACGAGCAGTACTTC. Its translation is CAWSGDLAGNGGYEQYF.

To note about this clone: The same CDR3 arises from other DNA sequences in this sample as well. The chain joins TRBV5-1 to TRBJ2-7, with TRBD1 identical over 8 bases. CDR3 length equals 14 residues. With V trimmed by 1 base and J by 2 bases, 2 bases remained unmatched. Germline assignment: CDR1 SGHRS and CDR2 YFSETQ. Written as DNA, the CDR3 is TGCGCCAGCAGCTTGAGCAGGGGGCCCTACGAGCAGTACTTC. Translated, it gives CASSLSRGPYEQYF.

The chain links TRBV28 to TRBJ2-5; the D gene is possibly TRBD1 (5 bases). Germline CDR1 MDHEN, CDR2 SYDVKM. The V and J ends lost 8 bases and 5 bases respectively, with 18 bases between them. The CDR3 is 14 residues long. CDR3 sequence: CASEKAQKGETQYF. The DNA of the CDR3 is TGTGCCAGCGAGAAGGCCCAAAAGGGGGAGACCCAGTACTTC.

J is TRBJ2-1 and V is TRBV7-3, with a possible D match to TRBD2 (5 bases). CDR3 length: 14 residues. V was shortened by 5 bases and J by 2 bases, with 10 bases between the two germline ends. Germline values: CDR1 SGHTA, CDR2 FQGTGA. Written as DNA, the CDR3 is TGTGCCAGCAGCCCTCCCGGGGCCTACAATGAGCAGTTCTTC. Translation gives CASSPPGAYNEQFF. Supplemented by reference TRBV7-3 and TRBJ2-1, the full variable domain reads GAGVSQTPSNKVTEKGKYVELRCDPISGHTALYWYRQSLGQGPEFLIYFQGTGAADDSGLPNDRFFAVRPEGSVSTLKIQRTERGDSAVYLCASSPPGAYNEQFFGPGTRLTVL.

In this sample, this clone turned up once. V and J are TRBV15 and TRBJ2-3; 9 nucleotides line up with TRBD1. Per the germline V gene, CDR1 is LNHNV and CDR2 is YYDKDF (reference sequence). The CDR3 length is 16 residues. V shed 1 base, J shed 1 base, and the junction held 3 bases outside the gene matches. The CDR3 coding sequence is TGTGCCACCAGCAGAGGGGACAGGGCTCGCACAGATACGCAGTATTTT. It translates to CATSRGDRARTDTQYF.

Only one count was recorded for this clone. Other DNA sequences in this sample translate to the same CDR3. The chain has TRBV6-1 and TRBJ2-5; D might be TRBD1 or TRBD2, each matching 5 bases. The V and J ends lost 6 bases and 4 bases respectively, with 12 bases between them. Germline V lookup: CDR1 MNHNS, CDR2 SASEGT. CDR3 length: 13 residues. DNA for the CDR3: TGTGCCAGCAGGAGGGGAAGGGGAGAGACCCAGTACTTC. Protein product: CASRRGRGETQYF.